This paragraph covers one TCR beta chain sequence. The specificity of this receptor is unknown. It has no much larger one-base neighbor in the sample; base qualities were not kept. The data originate from a study of early T cells in non-severe SARS-CoV-2 infection (dated by TCRdb to the early 2020s). About the study as a whole: Bulk RNA from unsorted whole blood was used for TCR sequencing, so alpha and beta chains could not be paired. The study at large found these results: VDJdb matching was skewed toward anti-spike CD8 responses and likely underestimated virus-specific expansions by missing private and CD4 specificities.

The library was made by 5' RACE. For sequencing, a NextSeq 500 was employed. To correct for sequencing error and PCR bias, the TCR library protocol tagged individual cDNA molecules with unique molecular identifiers. Both TCR alpha and beta chains were sequenced, and tight co-correlation was observed between alpha and beta sequence abundances in each sample. On the study's bioinformatics: V gene, J gene and CDR3 annotation of TCR sequences was performed with Decombinator V4. Expanded TCRs were defined as changing significantly between any two time points under a Poisson model with p below 0.0001. Abundances of TCRs were expressed as counts per million after normalisation to the total number of TCRs sequenced in each sample. MAIT TCRs were defined by TRAV1-2 paired with TRAJ12, TRAJ20 or TRAJ33, and iNKT TCRs by TRAV10 paired with TRAJ18. VDJdb, accessed on 1 November 2021, was searched for TCRs annotated for CMV, EBV and SARS-CoV-2, and TCRs annotated for more than one antigen were excluded. TCRdb trimmed the raw reads at Q25, called clones with MiXCR and kept productive beta chains. Every distinct CDR3 protein forms one entry, paired with its most common genes and DNA. It is TCRdb's table, rather than the study itself, that gives the V and J calls and clone size. For this sample the table gives roughly 34,000 distinct CDR3 sequences, of which roughly 4.5% were detected only once. The ten largest make up 5.9% of the sample.

The germline V gene specifies MNHNS as CDR1 and SASEGT as CDR2. The junction shows trimming of 3 bases on V and 7 bases on J, and the gene matches do not reach 8 bases of it. The CDR3 contains 15 residues, cysteine and phenylalanine counted. The only DNA kept is the CDR3, 45 bases in frame from the first base. This was a case-control study nested in a cohort of healthcare workers in London, UK, who had nasopharyngeal swab PCR tests and blood samples taken every week. Healthcare workers were enrolled in the week of the UK lockdown, from 23 to 31 March 2020, and were followed every week for up to roughly 15 weeks.

Sequenced material: whole blood. This receptor was obtained from an adult who was a healthcare worker with PCR-confirmed SARS-CoV-2 infection or an uninfected control (not recorded which). The chain couples TRBV6-1 to TRBJ2-1; 8 central nucleotides agree with TRBD2. CDR3 sequence: CASSDMSGSQNEQFF. The sequence in DNA is TGTGCCAGCAGTGATATGAGCGGGAGTCAGAATGAGCAGTTCTTC.